The T cell receptor (beta chain) described here comes from a study of shared clonotypes between healthy human individuals. Study context: Ranging from 18 to 49 in age, donors were two women and three men.

Whole-study findings and limits: Donor clonotype sharing was expected to depend on sequencing depth. Clonotype sharing across a few donors was observed for 4% to 6.5% of naive CD4 clonotypes.

V shed 4 bases and J shed 1 base, with 8 bases lying between them. Germline V gene lookup returns CDR1 MNHEY and CDR2 SVGAGI. This CDR3 region has 13 residues. Worth noting for this clone: Its specificity is unknown.

Produced via immunoSEQ multiplex PCR; TCRdb's table is partial and in-frame only. The repertoire has hundreds of thousands of clones, just over 95% of them found once; the top ten carry under 0.3%. As defined, naive CD8 cells were CD45RO-negative and positively selected for CCR7, with terminally differentiated effector memory CD45RA+ cells excluded. The clonotype was recovered from a man aged 25 to 40 in good health. The sample was naive CD8+ T cells sorted from blood. This chain connects TRBV6-5 to TRBJ2-7; D remains unclear. The CDR3 reads CASSFTISYEQYF. DNA for the CDR3: TGTGCCAGCAGTTTTACTATTTCCTACGAGCAGTACTTC.